The 17 T cell receptor beta chains below come from one sample, sequenced in a study of Ad26.COV2.S vaccination and SARS-CoV-2 variants (dated by TCRdb to about 2021). Library method: the immunoSEQ multiplex PCR assay. Not all clones reach the TCRdb copy of this immuneACCESS table, which keeps in-frame sequences only. Checked studies attribute under half of the gap to unresolved V genes and leave the rest unexplained. The sample table shows fewer than 800,000 clones, and around 92% are seen once. Clones ranked in the top ten supply approximately 1.5% of the sample. The treatment or condition label here, explained by the study, means: roughly 18 received Ad26.COV2.S at low or high dose, single or two shots; several received placebo; per-sample allocation not given. Repertoires of vaccine and placebo recipients were sequenced from samples collected on day 63 after the first injection. The source material was peripheral blood, sampled in a trial of Ad26.COV2.S vaccine versus placebo. Receptor source: a person aged 18-60 years who received the Ad26.COV2.S COVID-19 vaccine or a placebo.

About this clone itself: At one boundary the junction diverges from the germline segment, which might be a read error. The CDR3 DNA reads as TGTGCTAGCAGCTTAGCAGGGATGTCAGATACGCAGTATTTT. This translates into CASSLAGMSDTQYF. V gene TRBV7-7 combines with J gene TRBJ2-3, with D possibly TRBD1 on 5 matching bases. The CDR3 sequence is 14 residues long. Germline V gene sequence: CDR1 SSHAT, CDR2 FNYEAQ (reference sequence).

This chain links TRBV7-3 with TRBJ2-7, with D perhaps TRBD2 (7 bases). Germline lookup yields CDR1 SGHTA and CDR2 FQGTGA. Trimming pared 5 bases from V and 2 bases from J, leaving 13 bases between. The CDR3 has 14 amino acids. The CDR3 here is CASSRGGSPYEQYF. In nucleotides, the CDR3 is TGTGCCAGCAGCCGCGGGGGCAGTCCCTACGAGCAGTACTTC.

The chain combines TRBV27 with TRBJ1-2; 7 bases agree with TRBD1. The V and J ends lost 4 bases and 5 bases, in that order; junction bases with no gene match: 4. Germline V gene sequence: CDR1 MNHEY, CDR2 SMNVEV (reference sequence). This CDR3 is built from 13 residues. The DNA for the CDR3 is TGTGCCAGCAGTTCTACAGGGGTGTATGGCTACACCTTC. Translation gives CASSSTGVYGYTF.

The genes are TRBV10-1 and TRBJ2-1; 9 nucleotides match TRBD2. V lost 3 bases, J lost 9 bases, and 15 bases stayed unmatched. This CDR3 is 17 amino acids long. Germline-derived CDR1 and CDR2 are WNHNN and SYGVQD (reference sequence). CDR3 loop: CASSESRASGKGIEQFF. DNA for the CDR3: TGCGCCAGCAGTGAATCCCGCGCTAGCGGGAAGGGGATTGAGCAGTTCTTC.

V usage is TRBV6-6 and J usage is TRBJ2-2, with 10 bases fitting TRBD2. J was trimmed by 4 bases and V by 6 bases; bases with no gene match: 8. The CDR3 is 16 residues long. In germline, CDR1 is MNHNY, CDR2 SVGAGI (reference sequence). The DNA for the CDR3 is TGTGCCAGCAGGTCGCTAGCGGGGGCCCTCACCGGGGAGCTGTTTTTT. It is translated as CASRSLAGALTGELFF.

V usage is TRBV2 and J usage is TRBJ1-5; 12 bases match TRBD1. The J segment lost 1 base and the V segment lost 8 bases, leaving 9 bases of the junction unmatched. Germline CDR1 and CDR2: SNHLY and FYNNEI. This CDR3 contains 17 residues. CDR3 bases: TGTGCCAGCGGGACAGGGGGCGGCCTTGGGAGCAATCAGCCCCAGCATTTT. It encodes CASGTGGGLGSNQPQHF. Full variable domain (missing parts from reference TRBV2 and TRBJ1-5): EPEVTQTPSHQVTQMGQEVILRCVPISNHLYFYWYRQILGQKVEFLVSFYNNEISEKSEIFDDQFSVERPDGSNFTLKIRSTKLEDSAMYFCASGTGGGLGSNQPQHFGDGTRLSIL.

The chain has TRBV4-1 and TRBJ2-7; D is uncertain. The CDR3 has 13 amino acids. Germline assignment: CDR1 MGHRA and CDR2 YSYEKL. V was shortened by 4 bases and J by 0 bases, with 7 bases between the two germline ends. CDR3 amino acids: CASSPDISYEQYF. The CDR3 DNA sequence: TGCGCCAGCAGCCCAGACATCTCCTACGAGCAGTACTTC.

The genes are TRBV27 and TRBJ1-2; tentatively, D is TRBD1 (5 bases). From germline, CDR1 is MNHEY and CDR2 SMNVEV (reference sequence). V gave up 6 bases and J gave up 4 bases, with 12 bases separating them. The CDR3 totals 13 residues. In DNA form, the CDR3 reads TGTGCCAGCAGAACTGGGGCGGGCTATGGCTACACCTTC. Translated: CASRTGAGYGYTF.

The chain recombines TRBV24-1 with TRBJ1-2; D is undetermined. With 6 bases removed from V and 2 bases from J, the gap between germline ends came to 9 bases. The CDR3 is made up of 13 amino acids. Germline-derived CDR1 and CDR2 are KGHDR and SFDVKD. CDR3: CATSSLGNYGYTF. The CDR3 bases are TGTGCCACCAGTAGCCTGGGGAACTATGGCTACACCTTC.

This rearrangement joins TRBV10-3 to TRBJ1-2; no clear D. V was shortened by 0 bases and J by 4 bases, with 12 bases between the two germline ends. CDR1 ENHRY and CDR2 SYGVKD come from the germline V gene. The CDR3 spans 15 residues. CDR3 residues: CAISESKGHGYGYTF. The CDR3 DNA follows: TGTGCCATCAGTGAGTCCAAGGGTCACGGCTATGGCTACACCTTC.

The chain joins TRBV11-2 to TRBJ2-1; 9 nucleotides align to TRBD2. The CDR3 runs to 15 residues. Germline trimming cut 5 bases from V and 8 bases from J; bases unmatched to any gene: 10. Looked up from germline, CDR1 is SGHAT and CDR2 is FQNNGV. The CDR3 nucleotides are TGTGCCAGCAGCCCGCGACTAGCGGAGGGGGATGAGCAGTTCTTC. The encoded protein is CASSPRLAEGDEQFF.

This chain uses TRBV6-5 with TRBJ1-6; the D gene is possibly TRBD1 (5 bases). V dropped 10 bases and J dropped 0 bases, with 13 bases sitting between them. Germline CDR1 is MNHEY and CDR2 is SVGAGI. This CDR3 has 15 amino acids. CDR3 sequence reads: CANRDSYSYNSPLHF. CDR3 sequence (DNA): TGTGCCAACCGGGACTCCTACTCCTATAATTCACCCCTCCACTTT.

V is TRBV6-5 and J is TRBJ2-7; no definite D call. V lost 6 bases and J lost 0, with 15 bases in between. This CDR3 comprises 15 residues. Germline V gene data show CDR1 as MNHEY and CDR2 as SVGAGI. The CDR3 loop is CASSPRLASSYEQYF. CDR3 bases: TGTGCCAGCAGCCCGAGACTCGCCAGCTCCTACGAGCAGTACTTC.

The rearrangement uses TRBV2 and TRBJ2-7; possible D gene TRBD2, 6 bases. V was clipped by 6 bases and J by 4 bases, with 16 bases between them. The CDR3 consists of 14 residues. Germline V lookup: CDR1 SNHLY, CDR2 FYNNEI. The CDR3 protein is CASSEEGRAYEQYF. As DNA, the CDR3 is TGTGCCAGCAGCGAGGAGGGGCGGGCTTACGAGCAGTACTTC.

V gene TRBV4-2 combines with J gene TRBJ1-2, with a tentative D call TRBD1 (5 bases). The CDR3 spans 13 residues. V was cut by 1 base and J by 3 bases, with 6 bases left in between. The V gene's germline CDR1 is LGHNA and CDR2 YNFKEQ. CDR3 coding DNA: TGTGCCAGCAGCCAAGGACAGTACTATGGCTACACCTTC. This codes for CASSQGQYYGYTF.

This clone was picked up one time. The V and J genes are TRBV2 and TRBJ2-5, with 11 nucleotides matching TRBD2. The V gene end was trimmed by 6 bases and the J gene end by 7 bases; junction bases not matched to a gene: 10. CDR1 SNHLY and CDR2 FYNNEI come from the germline V gene. The CDR3 totals 15 residues. The CDR3 spells CASRGTSGGIATQYF. In DNA form, the CDR3 reads TGTGCCAGCAGGGGGACTAGCGGAGGGATTGCGACCCAGTACTTC.

The CDR3 is CASSPTSVHTEAFF. Here the CDR3 DNA reads TGTGCCAGCAGCCCAACCAGCGTCCACACTGAAGCTTTCTTT. This chain joins TRBV7-3 and TRBJ1-1, with D unclear. This CDR3 region has 14 residues. The germline V gene encodes CDR1 SGHTA and CDR2 FQGTGA. V was cut by 5 bases and J by 3 bases, with 13 bases left in between.